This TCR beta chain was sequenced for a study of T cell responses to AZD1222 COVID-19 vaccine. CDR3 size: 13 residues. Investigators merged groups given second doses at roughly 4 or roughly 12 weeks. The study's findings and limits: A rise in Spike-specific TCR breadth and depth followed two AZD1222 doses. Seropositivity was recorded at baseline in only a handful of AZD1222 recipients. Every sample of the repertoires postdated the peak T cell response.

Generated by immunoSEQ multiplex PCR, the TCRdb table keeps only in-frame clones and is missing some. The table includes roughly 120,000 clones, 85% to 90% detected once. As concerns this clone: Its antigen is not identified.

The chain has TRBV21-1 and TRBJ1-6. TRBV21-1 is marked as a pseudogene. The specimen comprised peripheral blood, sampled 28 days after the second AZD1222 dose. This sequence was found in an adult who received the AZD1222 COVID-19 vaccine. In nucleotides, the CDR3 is TGTGCCACCCTGGGATCGAAAAATTCACCCCTCCACTTT. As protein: CATLGSKNSPLHF.